The 27 T cell receptor beta chains listed next were all sequenced from one sample in a study of T cells in women clearing cervical HPV infection. Assay used: immunoSEQ multiplex PCR; TCRdb lists only in-frame clones, some missing. This sample carries approximately 31,000 clones, with about 3.4% going to the ten biggest clones. What was sequenced was blood buffy coat. These receptors all come from a woman between 18 and 70 years old with a cervical HPV16 infection that either progressed to CIN3+ or cleared (not recorded which).

Details on this clone: Sequencing ends 3 residues short of the CDR3 end; the germline J gene provides the rest. The rearrangement links TRBV19 to TRBJ2-4; the match to TRBD1 covers 10 bases. The CDR3 is 17 amino acids. CDR1 and CDR2 (germline): LNHDA, SQIVND (reference sequence). CDR3 DNA (partial): TGTGCCAGTAGTTTCCACTACGGGACAGGGGAGTCCTATGGT. It codes for CASSFHYGTGESYG. The whole CDR3 protein reads CASSFHYGTGESYGQYF.

Notes on this clone: With the read ending 3 residues before the CDR3 end, the germline J gene is used to fill in that end. The genes are TRBV5-1 and TRBJ1-1, with a weak D call TRBD1 (5 bases). CDR1 SGHRS and CDR2 YFSETQ come from the germline V gene. This CDR3 contains 13 residues. The V gene lost 4 bases and the J gene lost 7 bases, with 14 bases spanning the gap. The CDR3 sequence: CASSLNDQGEAFF. CDR3 DNA (partial): TGCGCCAGCAGCCTTAATGATCAGGGTGAA.

On this clone itself: The read gets to within 3 residues of the CDR3 end, and the germline J gene fills in the rest. J is TRBJ1-5 and V is TRBV7-3; D is ambiguous. The CDR3 has 14 amino acids. V was trimmed by 5 bases and J by 6 bases, leaving 14 bases between them. The germline gives CDR1 SGHTA, CDR2 FQGTGA. The CDR3 DNA, read in part, is TGTGCCAGCAGCCACGAGCTTTTAGTTCAGCCC. Translation gives CASSHELLVQP. The CDR3 as a whole reads CASSHELLVQPQHF.

To note about this clone: The CDR3 goes on 3 residues after the read ends, and that part is filled in from the germline J gene. The rearrangement uses TRBV19 and TRBJ1-1; maybe TRBD1 (5 bases). Between the trimmed V and J ends, which lost 9 bases and 0 bases, there was a span of 14 bases. This CDR3 spans 14 amino acids. Germline V lookup: CDR1 LNHDA, CDR2 SQIVND (reference sequence). The CDR3 bases that were read are TGTGCCAGCAAAGTGGGGGGGTTGAACACTGAA. Protein sequence: CASKVGGLNTE. The complete CDR3 sequence is CASKVGGLNTEAFF.

As regards this clone: With the read ending 3 residues before the CDR3 end, the germline J gene is used to fill in that end. This chain connects TRBV7-8 to TRBJ1-1; 8 bases map to TRBD1. CDR1 and CDR2 (germline): SGHVS, FQNEAQ. This CDR3 spans 15 amino acids. Incomplete CDR3 DNA: TGTGCCAGCAGCTTACTTCGGACAGGGTTTGCCCTA. This encodes CASSLLRTGFAL. The entire CDR3 reads CASSLLRTGFALAFF. Drawing the rest from reference TRBV7-8 and TRBJ1-1, the complete variable domain is GAGVSQSPRYKVAKRGQDVALRCDPISGHVSLFWYQQALGQGPEFLTYFQNEAQLDKSGLPSDRFFAERPEGSVSTLKIQRTQQEDSAVYLCASSLLRTGFALAFFGQGTRLTVV.

The DNA read from the CDR3 is TGCAGTGCTAGAGATTGGAGCGGTGGGAGACTGGATACG. Amino acid sequence: CSARDWSGGRLDT. The whole CDR3 sequence reads CSARDWSGGRLDTQYF. The gene calls are TRBV20-1 and TRBJ2-3; TRBD2 might be the D (5 bases). The read ends 3 residues shy of where the CDR3 ends; the end is completed using the germline J gene. Germline V gene sequence: CDR1 DFQATT, CDR2 SNEGSKA (reference sequence). This CDR3 has 16 amino acids. V dropped 0 bases and J dropped 6 bases, with 19 bases sitting between them.

A word on this clone: The CDR3 end is not reached by the read, which stops 3 residues before it; the germline J gene fills it in. This chain links TRBV2 with TRBJ1-4; 7 bases fit TRBD1. Germline V gene lookup returns CDR1 SNHLY and CDR2 FYNNEI. CDR3 size: 14 residues. The CDR3 spells CASSVTGKDSPLFF. The CDR3 bases that were read are TGTGCCAGCAGTGTGACAGGGAAGGATTCACCA.

On this clone itself: The read is 3 residues too short to cover the CDR3 end, so that end is filled in from the germline J gene. The chain employs TRBV5-6 and TRBJ2-5; TRBD2 matches at 7 bases. Unmatched junction bases numbered 4, after V lost 4 bases and J lost 7 bases. Germline-derived CDR1 and CDR2 are SGHDT and YYEEEE. This CDR3 comprises 12 residues. CDR3 DNA, as far as it was read: TGTGCCAGCAGCCGGGGGGTCGGGACC. It is translated as CASSRGVGT. The whole CDR3 sequence reads CASSRGVGTQYF.

With respect to this clone: The DNA ends 3 residues before the CDR3 does, and the rest of the CDR3 is filled in from the germline J gene. The chain is built from TRBV4-2 and TRBJ2-7; 7 bases match TRBD1. With 3 bases clipped from V and 2 bases from J, the junction kept 7 bases outside the gene matches. The CDR3 is made up of 15 amino acids. The germline V gene encodes CDR1 LGHNA and CDR2 YNFKEQ. CDR3 protein: CASSQTDRVTYEQYF. The sequenced CDR3 bases are TGTGCCAGCAGCCAGACTGACAGGGTCACCTACGAG.

As to this clone: Sequencing ends 3 residues short of the CDR3 end; the germline J gene provides the rest. The rearrangement links TRBV20-1 to TRBJ1-6, with D possibly TRBD1 on 6 matching bases. CDR3 length: 18 amino acids. Trimming shortened V by 6 bases and J by 10 bases, and 31 bases separated the two germline ends. The germline gives CDR1 DFQATT, CDR2 SNEGSKA (reference sequence). CDR3 bases read: TGCAGTGCGCCGAGAAGAGCAGGGGACAAAAAAAGGGGGTCACCC. The encoded protein is CSAPRRAGDKKRGSP. The full CDR3 reads CSAPRRAGDKKRGSPLHF.

Notes on this clone: The read ends 3 residues before the CDR3 terminus; that terminus is restored from the germline J gene. The gene calls are TRBV23-1 and TRBJ1-6; D is possibly TRBD1 (6 bases). TRBV23-1 is known as an ORF, though its function is uncertain. The CDR3 sequence is 17 residues long. Trimming stripped 0 bases from V and 9 bases from J, with 18 bases between. The CDR3 bases that were read are TGCGCCAGCAGTCAATCGTGGCGGGCCAGGGGAACTTCACCC. Amino acid sequence: CASSQSWRARGTSP. The entire CDR3 protein is CASSQSWRARGTSPLHF.

Of note for this clone: The read terminates 3 residues before the CDR3 end, so the remaining end is supplied by the germline J gene. V is TRBV10-2 and J is TRBJ2-2; a possible D gene is TRBD1 (6 bases). This CDR3 is built from 14 residues. CDR1 is WSHSY and CDR2 is SAAADI in the germline V gene. The CDR3 sequence is CASSETGLNEKLFF. The CDR3 DNA, read in part, is TGCGCCAGCAGTGAGACAGGGCTTAATGAAAAG.

About this clone: The CDR3 end lies 3 residues beyond the end of the read and is filled in from the germline J gene. The sample has other DNA sequences that encode this CDR3 too. The chain joins TRBV30 to TRBJ1-3, with 7 bases identical to TRBD1. V was pared by 3 bases and J by 0 bases, with 17 bases of the junction left unmatched. CDR1 is GTSNPN, CDR2 SVGIG, per germline (reference sequence). This CDR3 is 19 amino acids long. The CDR3 sequence is CAWRLGVLTGIDSGNTIYF. The CDR3 bases that were read are TGTGCCTGGAGGCTGGGTGTTTTGACAGGGATCGACTCTGGAAACACC.

On this clone itself: One end of the junction varies from germline; a read error may be responsible. The CDR3 end lies 3 residues beyond the end of the read and is filled in from the germline J gene. Other DNA sequences in the sample encode the same CDR3. This chain links TRBV5-1 with TRBJ1-2, with 8 bases aligning to TRBD1. The CDR3 spans 14 residues. Germline CDR1 SGHRS, CDR2 YFSETQ. The CDR3 sequence is CASSLDSGGYGYTF. CDR3 DNA (partial): TGCGCCAGCAGCTTGGATTCAGGGGGCTATGGT.

Notes on this clone: The sequence runs out 3 residues before the end of the CDR3; the remainder is reconstructed from the germline J gene. This chain joins TRBV12-3 or TRBV12-4 and TRBJ1-1, with D unclear. CDR3 length equals 13 residues. The V gene lost 6 bases and the J gene lost 1 base, with 9 bases spanning the gap. The CDR3 bases that were read are TGTGCCAGCAGGTTAACAGCGAACACTGAA. This codes for CASRLTANTE. The CDR3 reads in full as CASRLTANTEAFF.

In the case of this clone: The read ends 3 residues early relative to the CDR3; the germline J gene fills the gap. This sequence joins TRBV30 and TRBJ1-5, with D perhaps TRBD1 (6 bases). This CDR3 is 13 amino acids long. Germline assignment: CDR1 GTSNPN and CDR2 SVGIG (reference sequence). Trimming took 0 bases from V and 6 from J, leaving 9 bases between them. Partial CDR3 DNA: TGTGCCTGGAGTGTCAGGGGCACTCAGCCC. This gives the protein CAWSVRGTQP. The full CDR3 is CAWSVRGTQPQHF.

With regard to this clone: The sequence runs out 3 residues before the end of the CDR3; the remainder is reconstructed from the germline J gene. This chain uses TRBV16 with TRBJ2-6; 8 nucleotides align to TRBD1. J lost 4 bases, V lost 4 bases, and 3 bases had no gene match. The CDR3 is 15 residues long. Germline loops: CDR1 KGHSY, CDR2 FQNENV. CDR3 loop: CASSPDRGGANVLTF. The sequenced part of the CDR3 DNA is TGTGCCAGCAGCCCCGACAGGGGAGGGGCCAACGTC.

As for this clone: An end of the junction differs from the germline gene, which may be a read error. The read is 3 residues too short to cover the CDR3 end, so that end is filled in from the germline J gene. The genes are TRBV5-1 and TRBJ2-7; tentative D call: TRBD1 (6 bases). CDR3 size: 14 residues. Germline-derived CDR1 and CDR2 are SGHRS and YFSETQ. The part of the CDR3 DNA that was read is TGCACCAGCAGCTTGGTGGCAGGGGCCAACGAG. Amino acid sequence: CTSSLVAGANE. The CDR3, in full, reads CTSSLVAGANEQYF.

On this clone: The DNA ends 3 residues before the CDR3 does, and the rest of the CDR3 is filled in from the germline J gene. The chain recombines TRBV10-3 with TRBJ1-2; D not certain. CDR3 size: 17 residues. Trimming took off 1 base at V and 0 bases at J, with 15 bases between the two ends. Germline V CDR1 and CDR2: ENHRY, SYGVKD. Incomplete CDR3 DNA: TGTGCCATCAGTGAGTTTGCAGTCCAGGCTTCTAACTATGGC. It is translated as CAISEFAVQASNYG. The full CDR3 is CAISEFAVQASNYGYTF.

Turning to this clone: The CDR3 extends 3 residues past the end of the read, so its final part is completed from the germline J gene. Distinct nucleotide sequences in the sample also encode this CDR3. The rearrangement joins TRBV20-1 to TRBJ1-5; D is possibly TRBD1 (6 bases). This CDR3 has 12 residues. CDR1 is DFQATT, CDR2 SNEGSKA, per germline (reference sequence). The ends were cut back, 6 bases at V and 4 bases at J, with 10 bases in the middle. CDR3 protein: CSARQGNQPQHF. The sequenced part of the CDR3 DNA is TGCAGTGCAAGGCAGGGGAATCAGCCC.

Turning to this clone: With the read ending 3 residues before the CDR3 end, the germline J gene is used to fill in that end. The chain joins TRBV20-1 to TRBJ2-1, with a tentative D call TRBD2 (5 bases). The germline V gene encodes CDR1 DFQATT and CDR2 SNEGSKA (reference sequence). V was trimmed by 1 base and J by 5 bases, leaving 9 bases between them. The CDR3 spans 13 residues. This CDR3 reads CSARARRDNEQFF. The sequenced part of the CDR3 DNA is TGCAGTGCTAGAGCACGGCGGGACAATGAG.

About this clone itself: The read ends 3 residues before the CDR3 terminus; that terminus is restored from the germline J gene. The rearrangement links TRBV7-3 to TRBJ2-5; 12 bases map to TRBD2. The junction had 5 bases not matched to a gene; V was cut back by 4 bases and J by 5 bases. The CDR3 contains 15 residues. Germline CDR1 and CDR2: SGHTA and FQGTGA. CDR3 residues: CASSSSGGEGETQYF. The DNA read from the CDR3 is TGTGCCAGCAGCTCTAGCGGGGGGGAAGGGGAGACC.

For this clone: One end of the junction does not line up with germline, which may come from a read error. The CDR3 end lies 3 residues beyond the end of the read and is filled in from the germline J gene. This sample includes further DNA sequences coding for the same CDR3. The chain uses TRBV18 and TRBJ1-3; 10 bases are a match to TRBD1. The CDR3 extends over 16 amino acids. Germline CDR1 KGHSH, CDR2 LQKENI. The CDR3 loop reads CAGTGTGVISGNTIYF. The part of the CDR3 DNA that was read is TGTGCCGGCACCGGGACAGGGGTGATCTCTGGAAACACG.

Remarks on this clone: The CDR3 goes on 3 residues after the read ends, and that part is filled in from the germline J gene. The chain joins TRBV18 to TRBJ1-4; 8 nucleotides agree with TRBD1. The germline V gene encodes CDR1 KGHSH and CDR2 LQKENI. There are 17 residues in the CDR3. The DNA read from the CDR3 is TGTGCCAGCTCATCTACTTCTCAGGGGGCGCCGGGTTCACCA. This sequence encodes CASSSTSQGAPGSP. Given in full, the CDR3 is CASSSTSQGAPGSPLFF.

Points on this clone: The read falls 3 residues short of the CDR3 end, and the missing part is taken from the germline J gene. The chain combines TRBV20-1 with TRBJ1-1; D possibly corresponds to TRBD1 (6 bases). In germline, CDR1 is DFQATT, CDR2 SNEGSKA (reference sequence). Trimming removed 2 bases at V and 1 base at J, with 14 bases between. CDR3 length equals 15 residues. The CDR3 protein is CSARINRAGNTEAFF. The part of the CDR3 DNA that was read is TGCAGTGCTAGAATTAACAGGGCAGGGAACACTGAA.

Partial CDR3 DNA: TGCGCCAGCAGTGACGGACAGGGTGGAGAAAAA. Encoded protein: CASSDGQGGEK. The full CDR3 is CASSDGQGGEKLFF. This chain joins TRBV10-2 and TRBJ1-4; 8 bases agree with TRBD1. The read comes to an end 3 residues before the CDR3 does, leaving the germline J gene to fill in the end. J was trimmed by 8 bases and V by 3 bases; bases with no gene match: 5. Germline V gene sequence: CDR1 WSHSY, CDR2 SAAADI. This CDR3 has 14 residues.

About this clone: The read terminates 3 residues ahead of where the CDR3 ends, so the germline J gene completes it. V is TRBV7-8 and J is TRBJ1-2; TRBD1 agrees at 8 bases. This CDR3 contains 17 residues. CDR1 is SGHVS and CDR2 is FQNEAQ in the germline V gene. V trimming: 0 bases; J trimming: 0 bases; junction bases outside the gene matches: 6. The CDR3 DNA, read in part, is TGTGCCAGCAGCTTAGCCAGGGGGCCTCGCACTAACTATGGC. Translated: CASSLARGPRTNYG. The CDR3 reads in full as CASSLARGPRTNYGYTF. Based on the CDR3 plus reference TRBV7-8 and TRBJ1-2, the full variable domain is GAGVSQSPRYKVAKRGQDVALRCDPISGHVSLFWYQQALGQGPEFLTYFQNEAQLDKSGLPSDRFFAERPEGSVSTLKIQRTQQEDSAVYLCASSLARGPRTNYGYTFGSGTRLTVV.